This T cell receptor (beta chain) was retrieved from a study of post-analysis software for immune sequencing data. CDR3 length: 14 amino acids. The ends lost 6 bases at V and 6 bases at J; junction bases unmatched: 6. Germline V lookup: CDR1 ENHRY, CDR2 SYGVKD. Researchers reported that TCR beta cDNA libraries carried unique molecular identifiers. TCRdb reanalysed the PCR reads using MiXCR and keeps one entry per CDR3 protein. Of 650,000 to 900,000 distinct CDR3 sequences listed, 46% are singletons. As concerns this clonotype: Its target is not known.

Regarding the study as a whole: TRBV5-6, TRBV5-1 and TRBV20-1 belonged to a set of roughly five TRBV segments that were more frequent in patients than controls.

This TCR came from a girl aged 10 to 17 with multiple sclerosis. The chain recombines TRBV10-3 with TRBJ2-3; 10 bases align to TRBD2. The sample consisted of blood. The CDR3 loop is CAIRTSGQGDTQYF. The CDR3 nucleotides read TGTGCCATCAGGACTAGCGGGCAGGGGGATACGCAGTATTTT.